This T cell receptor (beta chain) was documented in a study of cytomegalovirus exposure and HLA in healthy donors. Study findings and constraints: Being productive about 87% or about 30% of the time was typical of most TCR beta V segments in an earlier analysis. Three chains tied to CMV proved CMV antigen-specific in vitro.

Concerning this clone: The antigen is not known.

PCR employed 60 Vbeta and 13 Jbeta primers. Sequencing was performed with immunoSEQ multiplex PCR; in TCRdb, only in-frame clones are kept and a portion is missing. The table lists 95,000 to 100,000 clones, around 76% of them singletons. CDR3 size: 15 residues. The germline V gene has CDR1 SGHTA and CDR2 FQGNSA. Trimming removed 2 bases from V and 2 bases from J, with 13 bases in between. The source is a human donor in good health. This chain connects TRBV7-2 to TRBJ2-7, with no clear D. Sequencing input: PBMCs. CDR3 in amino acids: CASSLSQDTPYEQYF. DNA of the CDR3: TGTGCCAGCAGCTTAAGTCAGGATACCCCCTACGAGCAGTACTTC.